This T cell receptor beta chain was recorded in a study of T cells expressing NK-cell markers. Overall study context: Eight donors were sequenced, seven testing HCMV-seropositive and one testing seronegative.

About this clonotype itself: Its target is not known.

Germline V gene sequence: CDR1 MDHEN, CDR2 SYDVKM. This CDR3 comprises 15 residues. TCRdb reprocessed the 5' RACE reads and stores each CDR3 protein as one record, lacking DNA. The listing records under 500,000 distinct CDR3 sequences. The study's findings and limits: Evidence did not settle whether expanded NKG2C+ T cell clones targeted HCMV. There were several donors in whom these clonotypes also led the CD3+CD56-NKG2C+ fraction.

The TCR comes from a woman between 18 and 69 years old in good health. Sequenced: blood T cells: a sorted CD56 or NKG2C T cell subset, CD4+ or CD8+ T cells, or bulk PBMC T cells (not recorded which). The V gene is TRBV28, the J gene TRBJ1-6; the D call from TCRdb, TRBD1, cannot be confirmed without DNA. The CDR3 sequence is CASSSPGTGNSPLHF.